This entry lists 14 T cell receptor beta chains sequenced from one sample in a study of OX40 agonist ivuxolimab in advanced cancers. Measured with immunoSEQ multiplex PCR; TCRdb has only the in-frame clones, and not every one. Of about 67,000 clones in the sample, around 93% are singletons; the top ten hold about 12%. Here the sequenced sample was CD4+ or CD8+ T cells sorted from blood, taken in a trial of the OX40 agonist ivuxolimab. The receptors stem from an adult with an advanced solid tumor such as melanoma, head and neck, liver or kidney cancer.

The chain couples TRBV7-9 to TRBJ2-3; no reliable D call. The CDR3 loop spans 12 amino acids. CDR1 is SEHNR and CDR2 is FQNEAQ in the germline V gene (reference sequence). With 5 bases removed from V and 4 bases from J, the gap between germline ends came to 7 bases. The CDR3 protein is CASSAWSDTQYF. CDR3 bases: TGTGCCAGCAGCGCATGGTCAGATACGCAGTATTTT.

V is TRBV7-9 and J is TRBJ2-1; tentatively, D is TRBD1 (6 bases). The CDR3 length is 14 residues. Germline values: CDR1 SEHNR, CDR2 FQNEAQ (reference sequence). Trimming shortened V by 1 base and J by 7 bases, and 11 bases separated the two germline ends. For the CDR3, the DNA is TGTGCCAGCAGCTTAGGGGGACACGGGAATGAGCAGTTCTTC. It yields the protein CASSLGGHGNEQFF.

The chain combines TRBV9 with TRBJ2-1, with TRBD2 matching 16 bases. Germline lookup yields CDR1 SGDLS and CDR2 YYNGEE. V lost 4 bases, J lost 8 bases, and 6 bases stayed unmatched. The CDR3 length is 16 residues. Here the CDR3 DNA reads TGTGCCAGCAGCCCCCTAGGGACTAGCGGGAGGGATGAGCAGTTCTTC. Its protein product is CASSPLGTSGRDEQFF. Complete variable domain (other parts from reference TRBV9 and TRBJ2-1): DSGVTQTPKHLITATGQRVTLRCSPRSGDLSVYWYQQSLDQGLQFLIQYYNGEERAKGNILERFSAQQFPDLHSELNLSSLELGDSALYFCASSPLGTSGRDEQFFGPGTRLTVL.

This clone was found once. This chain connects TRBV5-6 to TRBJ1-2, with unresolved D. The germline CDR1 and CDR2 sequences are SGHDT and YYEEEE. The CDR3 runs to 15 residues. Trimming took 5 bases from V and 0 from J, leaving 14 bases between them. CDR3 in DNA: TGTGCCAGCAGTGACCCCCAAACCACTAACTATGGCTACACCTTC. Translated: CASSDPQTTNYGYTF.

The V and J genes are TRBV27 and TRBJ2-1; 7 bases line up with TRBD2. Germline CDR1 reads MNHEY; CDR2 reads SMNVEV (reference sequence). This CDR3 is built from 15 residues. V trimming: 2 bases; J trimming: 3 bases; junction bases outside the gene matches: 4. In nucleotides, the CDR3 is TGTGCCAGCAGTTTAGCGGGAGTAGGCTACAATGAGCAGTTCTTC. This encodes CASSLAGVGYNEQFF.

The chain joins TRBV28 to TRBJ2-7; TRBD2 matches at 9 bases. Germline loops: CDR1 MDHEN, CDR2 SYDVKM. This CDR3 is 14 amino acids long. The J segment lost 5 bases and the V segment lost 3 bases, leaving 5 bases of the junction unmatched. The CDR3 here is CASSLAGGPNEQYF. DNA for the CDR3: TGTGCCAGCAGTTTGGCGGGAGGGCCGAACGAGCAGTACTTC.

The rearrangement links TRBV5-5 to TRBJ2-7; D is unresolved. This CDR3 is 15 amino acids long. CDR1 SGHKS and CDR2 YYEKEE come from the germline V gene (reference sequence). Trimming stripped 1 base from V and 6 bases from J, with 17 bases between. CDR3 in DNA: TGTGCCAGCAGCTTGAGAATAGTTATCTCTACCGAGCAGTACTTC. This encodes CASSLRIVISTEQYF.

The chain recombines TRBV27 with TRBJ2-1; D remains unclear. Germline loops: CDR1 MNHEY, CDR2 SMNVEV (reference sequence). This CDR3 comprises 13 residues. Deletions cut 1 base from V and 4 bases from J, with 5 bases between. CDR3 DNA: TGTGCCAGCAGTTTATGGCTTTACAATGAGCAGTTCTTC. Protein sequence: CASSLWLYNEQFF.

The chain combines TRBV9 with TRBJ2-7; D possibly matches TRBD1 or TRBD2 (5 bases each). The CDR3 covers 14 residues. V lost 0 bases to trimming and J lost 7 bases, with 14 bases between them. Germline V gene data show CDR1 as SGDLS and CDR2 as YYNGEE. CDR3 nucleotide sequence: TGTGCCAGCAGCGTAGGGGACGCCCTCGGAGAGCAGTACTTC. It translates to CASSVGDALGEQYF.

The chain uses TRBV5-6 and TRBJ2-7, with D maybe TRBD2 (6 bases). The CDR3 has 17 amino acids. Germline-derived CDR1 and CDR2 are SGHDT and YYEEEE. V lost 2 bases and J 1 base, leaving 19 bases between the germline ends. The CDR3 loop is CASSLRLGLLWSYEQYF. Here the CDR3 DNA reads TGTGCCAGCAGCTTAAGGTTGGGACTCCTCTGGTCCTACGAGCAGTACTTC.

The gene calls are TRBV6-1 and TRBJ2-1, with D perhaps matching TRBD2 (7 bases). From germline, CDR1 is MNHNS and CDR2 SASEGT. Trimming pared 5 bases from V and 6 bases from J, leaving 11 bases between. CDR3 length: 13 amino acids. As DNA, the CDR3 is TGTGCCAGCAGTTTAAGGGGGGGCAATGAGCAGTTCTTC. It translates to CASSLRGGNEQFF.

This chain connects TRBV10-3 to TRBJ2-3; unclear D gene. The V end lost 0 bases, the J end lost 4 bases, and 8 bases lay between the germline ends. The CDR3 sequence is 14 residues long. Germline V gene lookup returns CDR1 ENHRY and CDR2 SYGVKD. CDR3 in amino acids: CAISESGLADTQYF. The CDR3, as DNA: TGTGCCATCAGTGAGTCAGGGTTGGCAGATACGCAGTATTTT.

This clone was found once. The chain joins TRBV4-2 to TRBJ1-4; D is ambiguous. From germline, CDR1 is LGHNA and CDR2 YNFKEQ. V lost 5 bases and J lost 5, with 15 bases in between. This CDR3 is 15 amino acids long. The CDR3 coding sequence is TGTGCCAGCAGCGATCGCCTCGAGAACAATGAAAAACTGTTTTTT. The encoded protein is CASSDRLENNEKLFF.

This clone appeared a few times. V and J are TRBV4-3 and TRBJ1-1; TRBD1 matches at 7 bases. This CDR3 has 16 residues. V lost 0 bases and J lost 10; bases outside the gene matches: 14. Germline V gene data show CDR1 as LGHNA and CDR2 as YSLEER. The CDR3 DNA follows: TGCGCCAGCAGCCAAGAGTTCGACGACAGGGTAGGTGTAGCTTTCTTT. As protein: CASSQEFDDRVGVAFF.